A selection of T cell receptor beta chains follows, all from one sample in a study of vaccination effects on CD4 cells after COVID-19. The antigens these receptors bind are not known. Produced via immunoSEQ multiplex PCR; TCRdb's table is partial and in-frame only. There are tens of thousands of clones in the sample; around 72% occur only once, and roughly 19% lies in the top ten. The specimen comprised CD4+ T cells from PBMCs cultured with HCoV-NL63 spike peptides, sampled before COVID-19 vaccination. The receptors were gathered from a human donor who received a COVID-19 vaccine. Both conserved end residues are part of each CDR3. Fields, in order: CDR3 protein, CDR3 DNA, D gene, V gene, J gene, clone size. D genes are given only for firm matches. Clone sizes are given selectively: once, few, many, or a class where the clone is expanded.

CDR3 protein: CATSPRQGRGYTF; CDR3 DNA: TGTGCCACCTCACCGAGACAGGGCCGTGGCTACACCTTC; D gene: TRBD1; V gene: TRBV6-5; J gene: TRBJ1-2; clone size: NA
CDR3 protein: CASSLDGRYEQYF; CDR3 DNA: TGTGCCAGCAGCTTAGATGGGAGATACGAGCAGTACTTC; D gene: NA; V gene: TRBV11-3; J gene: TRBJ2-7; clone size: NA
CDR3 protein: CASSIGGGNSPLHF; CDR3 DNA: TGTGCCAGCAGCATAGGGGGGGGAAATTCACCCCTCCACTTT; D gene: NA; V gene: TRBV7-9; J gene: TRBJ1-6; clone size: NA
CDR3 protein: CASSLNRQAPVF; CDR3 DNA: TGTGCCAGCAGCTTGAACAGACAGGCCCCGGTCTTC; D gene: NA; V gene: TRBV14; J gene: TRBJ2-1; clone size: NA
CDR3 protein: CATSDSYEQYF; CDR3 DNA: TGTGCCACCAGTGATTCCTACGAGCAGTACTTC; D gene: NA; V gene: TRBV24-1; J gene: TRBJ2-7; clone size: NA
CDR3 protein: CASSAINEQFF; CDR3 DNA: TGTGCCAGCAGTGCAATCAATGAGCAGTTCTTC; D gene: NA; V gene: TRBV2; J gene: TRBJ2-1; clone size: NA
CDR3 protein: CASRPSWTANEQYF; CDR3 DNA: TGCGCCAGCAGACCCAGTTGGACGGCTAACGAGCAGTACTTC; D gene: NA; V gene: TRBV5-1; J gene: TRBJ2-7; clone size: NA
CDR3 protein: CASSLQGNSYNEQFF; CDR3 DNA: TGTGCCAGCAGCTTACAAGGAAACAGCTACAATGAGCAGTTCTTC; D gene: NA; V gene: TRBV7-9; J gene: TRBJ2-1; clone size: NA
CDR3 protein: CASSSYTEAFF; CDR3 DNA: TGTGCCAGCAGCTCCTACACTGAAGCTTTCTTT; D gene: NA; V gene: TRBV7-2; J gene: TRBJ1-1; clone size: few
CDR3 protein: CASSPDLNTEAFF; CDR3 DNA: TGTGCCAGCTCACCGGATCTGAACACTGAAGCTTTCTTT; D gene: NA; V gene: TRBV18; J gene: TRBJ1-1; clone size: once
CDR3 protein: CAWSPGRGGYTF; CDR3 DNA: TGTGCCTGGAGCCCGGGGAGGGGGGGCTACACCTTC; D gene: NA; V gene: TRBV30; J gene: TRBJ1-2; clone size: NA
CDR3 protein: CASSKGGGDYGETQYF; CDR3 DNA: TGTGCCAGCAGCAAAGGGGGGGGTGACTACGGAGAGACCCAGTACTTC; D gene: NA; V gene: TRBV21-1; J gene: TRBJ2-5; clone size: NA
CDR3 protein: CASSQDGRSGADTQYF; CDR3 DNA: TGCGCCAGCAGCCAAGACGGCCGCAGTGGGGCAGATACGCAGTATTTT; D gene: NA; V gene: TRBV4-1; J gene: TRBJ2-3; clone size: NA
CDR3 protein: CASSLSSGANYEQYF; CDR3 DNA: TGTGCCAGCAGTTTATCGAGCGGGGCGAACTACGAGCAGTACTTC; D gene: TRBD2; V gene: TRBV27; J gene: TRBJ2-7; clone size: NA
CDR3 protein: CASSQGSYTGELFF; CDR3 DNA: TGCGCCAGCAGCCAAGGTAGTTACACCGGGGAGCTGTTTTTT; D gene: NA; V gene: TRBV4-1; J gene: TRBJ2-2; clone size: NA
CDR3 protein: CACSPRDRRSYEQYF; CDR3 DNA: TGTGCCTGTTCCCCCCGGGATCGACGGTCCTACGAGCAGTACTTC; D gene: NA; V gene: TRBV30; J gene: TRBJ2-7; clone size: NA
CDR3 protein: CASSLRAETQYF; CDR3 DNA: TGTGCCAGCAGTTTAAGGGCGGAGACCCAGTACTTC; D gene: NA; V gene: TRBV28; J gene: TRBJ2-5; clone size: NA
CDR3 protein: CASNDRGYTEAFF; CDR3 DNA: TGTGCCAGCAACGACAGGGGATACACTGAAGCTTTCTTT; D gene: TRBD1; V gene: TRBV19; J gene: TRBJ1-1; clone size: NA
CDR3 protein: CASSLASGRSSYEQYF; CDR3 DNA: TGTGCCAGCAGTTTAGCTAGCGGGAGAAGTAGCTACGAGCAGTACTTC; D gene: TRBD2; V gene: TRBV28; J gene: TRBJ2-7; clone size: NA
CDR3 protein: CASSQDFTGSNQPQHF; CDR3 DNA: TGCGCCAGCAGCCAAGATTTCACAGGGAGCAATCAGCCCCAGCATTTT; D gene: NA; V gene: TRBV4-1; J gene: TRBJ1-5; clone size: NA
CDR3 protein: CAISEDTLMNTEAFF; CDR3 DNA: TGTGCCATCAGTGAGGACACCCTCATGAACACTGAAGCTTTCTTT; D gene: NA; V gene: TRBV10-3; J gene: TRBJ1-1; clone size: NA
CDR3 protein: CASSPTSSYNSPLHF; CDR3 DNA: TGCGCCAGCAGCCCTACAAGCTCCTATAATTCACCCCTCCACTTT; D gene: NA; V gene: TRBV5-1; J gene: TRBJ1-6; clone size: NA
CDR3 protein: CASSPSRTLAGGRYEQYF; CDR3 DNA: TGTGCCAGTAGTCCCAGCCGAACTCTAGCGGGAGGGAGGTACGAGCAGTACTTC; D gene: TRBD2; V gene: TRBV19; J gene: TRBJ2-7; clone size: NA
CDR3 protein: CASSGTLNGLPQHF; CDR3 DNA: TGTGCCAGCAGTGGAACCTTAAATGGCTTGCCCCAGCATTTT; D gene: NA; V gene: TRBV5-8; J gene: TRBJ1-5; clone size: once
CDR3 protein: CSVEEARGGYTF; CDR3 DNA: TGCAGCGTTGAAGAGGCCAGGGGTGGCTACACCTTC; D gene: NA; V gene: TRBV29-1; J gene: TRBJ1-2; clone size: NA
CDR3 protein: CASSHWTVGTNYGYTF; CDR3 DNA: TGTGCCAGCAGCCATTGGACAGTTGGGACGAACTATGGCTACACCTTC; D gene: NA; V gene: TRBV3-1/TRBV3-2; J gene: TRBJ1-2; clone size: few
CDR3 protein: CASSPGLGGEQYF; CDR3 DNA: TGTGCCAGCTCACCGGGACTCGGCGGCGAGCAGTACTTC; D gene: NA; V gene: TRBV18; J gene: TRBJ2-7; clone size: once
CDR3 protein: CASSLEERPYNEQFF; CDR3 DNA: TGTGCCAGCAGCTTAGAAGAGCGGCCCTACAATGAGCAGTTCTTC; D gene: NA; V gene: TRBV11-1; J gene: TRBJ2-1; clone size: NA
CDR3 protein: CSVRGGDGYTF; CDR3 DNA: TGCAGCGTTCGGGGCGGGGATGGCTACACCTTC; D gene: NA; V gene: TRBV29-1; J gene: TRBJ1-2; clone size: few
CDR3 protein: CASSRTWAYEQYF; CDR3 DNA: TGTGCCAGCAGTCGGACCTGGGCCTACGAGCAGTACTTC; D gene: NA; V gene: TRBV6-5; J gene: TRBJ2-7; clone size: NA
CDR3 protein: CASSEQGVSTDTQYF; CDR3 DNA: TGTGCCAGCAGTGAACAGGGGGTATCCACAGATACGCAGTATTTT; D gene: TRBD1; V gene: TRBV6-1; J gene: TRBJ2-3; clone size: once
CDR3 protein: CAWSRTSGIVYEQFF; CDR3 DNA: TGTGCCTGGAGCCGGACTAGCGGGATTGTCTATGAGCAGTTCTTC; D gene: TRBD2; V gene: TRBV30; J gene: TRBJ2-1; clone size: once
CDR3 protein: CASSLQFSGGSTDTQYF; CDR3 DNA: TGTGCCAGCAGCCTTCAGTTTAGCGGGGGCTCCACAGATACGCAGTATTTT; D gene: TRBD2; V gene: TRBV7-8; J gene: TRBJ2-3; clone size: NA
CDR3 protein: CASSDQRGGVDTQYF; CDR3 DNA: TGTGCCAGCAGTGACCAGCGGGGGGGCGTGGATACGCAGTATTTT; D gene: TRBD2; V gene: TRBV2; J gene: TRBJ2-3; clone size: once
CDR3 protein: CASSEVGTVNSPLHF; CDR3 DNA: TGTGCCAGCAGTGAAGTAGGGACCGTTAATTCACCCCTCCACTTT; D gene: NA; V gene: TRBV6-1; J gene: TRBJ1-6; clone size: NA
CDR3 protein: CASSLTGLNQPQHF; CDR3 DNA: TGCGCCAGCAGTTTAACAGGGTTAAATCAGCCCCAGCATTTT; D gene: NA; V gene: TRBV10-1; J gene: TRBJ1-5; clone size: few
CDR3 protein: CASSLGGPPTDTQYF; CDR3 DNA: TGTGCCAGCAGCTTAGGGGGGCCTCCCACAGATACGCAGTATTTT; D gene: NA; V gene: TRBV7-6; J gene: TRBJ2-3; clone size: NA
CDR3 protein: CAGIWAFRPQHF; CDR3 DNA: TGCGCCGGAATATGGGCCTTTCGGCCCCAGCATTTT; D gene: NA; V gene: TRBV4-3; J gene: TRBJ1-5; clone size: few
CDR3 protein: CAWSVSSYEQYF; CDR3 DNA: TGTGCCTGGAGTGTGTCTTCATACGAGCAGTACTTC; D gene: NA; V gene: TRBV30; J gene: TRBJ2-7; clone size: NA
CDR3 protein: CASSEGTISYEQYF; CDR3 DNA: TGTGCCAGCAGTGAGGGGACTATAAGCTACGAGCAGTACTTC; D gene: TRBD2; V gene: TRBV2; J gene: TRBJ2-7; clone size: NA
CDR3 protein: CASSFEGGGAKNIQYF; CDR3 DNA: TGTGCCAGCAGTTTTGAAGGGGGTGGGGCCAAAAACATTCAGTACTTC; D gene: NA; V gene: TRBV5-4; J gene: TRBJ2-4; clone size: NA
CDR3 protein: CTSSRTDPSKKETQYF; CDR3 DNA: TGCACCAGCAGTCGCACGGATCCCTCGAAAAAAGAGACCCAGTACTTC; D gene: NA; V gene: TRBV1; J gene: TRBJ2-5; clone size: NA
CDR3 protein: CAWSSQGANYGYTF; CDR3 DNA: TGTGCCTGGAGTTCACAGGGGGCCAACTATGGCTACACCTTC; D gene: TRBD1; V gene: TRBV30; J gene: TRBJ1-2; clone size: few
CDR3 protein: CASSEAPGEAGANVLTF; CDR3 DNA: TGTGCCAGCAGTGAAGCGCCGGGGGAAGCTGGGGCCAACGTCCTGACTTTC; D gene: NA; V gene: TRBV6-1; J gene: TRBJ2-6; clone size: NA
CDR3 protein: CAISPRGVDTGELFF; CDR3 DNA: TGTGCCATCAGTCCTCGGGGGGTGGACACCGGGGAGCTGTTTTTT; D gene: TRBD2; V gene: TRBV10-3; J gene: TRBJ2-2; clone size: NA
CDR3 protein: CSALGQGMPEAFF; CDR3 DNA: TGCAGCGCCCTGGGACAGGGGATGCCTGAAGCTTTCTTT; D gene: TRBD1; V gene: TRBV29-1; J gene: TRBJ1-1; clone size: NA